The 20 T cell receptor beta chains in this list originate from one sample, sequenced in a study of T cells in Graves' hyperthyroidism and ophthalmopathy. The source material, RNA transcripts, was used to amplify TCR beta CDR3 regions. First-round RT-PCR of the TCR CDR3 relied on the HTBI primer set. TCRdb analysed the multiplex PCR reads with MiXCR anew, one entry per CDR3 protein. In the table there are around 720,000 distinct CDR3 sequences, 30% to 40% of which are singletons. The source material was blood. The receptors come from a woman aged 40 to 50 with Graves' hyperthyroidism.

At least ten counts were recorded for this clonotype. CDR3 loop: CATSERAGPGELFF. The CDR3 DNA sequence: TGTGCCACCAGTGAACGTGCGGGACCCGGGGAGCTGTTTTTT. V is TRBV24-1 and J is TRBJ2-2; possibly TRBD2 for D (6 bases). V lost 4 bases and J 6 bases, leaving 11 bases between the germline ends. CDR3 size: 14 residues. Germline loops: CDR1 KGHDR, CDR2 SFDVKD.

The CDR3 DNA reads as TGTGCCAGTAGTATAGTTAGCAGGGGGCGGATGTATGGCTACACCTTC. It is translated as CASSIVSRGRMYGYTF. V usage is TRBV19 and J usage is TRBJ1-2; 8 bases align to TRBD1. Germline assignment: CDR1 LNHDA and CDR2 SQIVND (reference sequence). J gave up 5 bases and V 1 base, and 9 bases lay outside the gene matches. The CDR3 extends over 16 amino acids.

This clonotype was recorded at least ten times. This chain links TRBV5-1 with TRBJ1-2; unclear D gene. V was shortened by 0 bases and J by 9 bases, with 9 bases between the two germline ends. CDR1 SGHRS and CDR2 YFSETQ come from the germline V gene. This CDR3 contains 12 residues. The CDR3 here is CASSLESRSYTF. The DNA of the CDR3 is TGCGCCAGCAGCTTGGAGTCGAGGAGCTACACCTTC.

This clonotype was observed at least ten times. The rearrangement links TRBV9 to TRBJ1-4; 10 nucleotides agree with TRBD1. The length of the CDR3 is 17 residues. Germline V gives CDR1 SGDLS, CDR2 YYNGEE. The junction had 13 bases not matched to a gene; V was cut back by 3 bases and J by 8 bases. The CDR3 region is CASSAATGTGDGEKLFF. CDR3 coding DNA: TGTGCCAGCAGCGCGGCCACCGGGACAGGGGATGGGGAAAAACTGTTTTTT.

This clonotype was detected ten times or more. This chain connects TRBV7-2 to TRBJ1-3, with D perhaps matching TRBD1 (5 bases). This CDR3 contains 16 residues. Deletions cut 5 bases from V and 2 bases from J, with 16 bases between. CDR1 and CDR2 (germline): SGHTA, FQGNSA. For the CDR3, the DNA is TGTGCCAGCAGCCTCGTTGGGGGTCGGACTGGAAACACCATATATTTT. It specifies CASSLVGGRTGNTIYF.

The V and J genes are TRBV20-1 and TRBJ1-1; 9 bases agree with TRBD1. This CDR3 spans 15 amino acids. The V gene end was trimmed by 5 bases and the J gene end by 1 base; junction bases not matched to a gene: 8. Germline V gives CDR1 DFQATT, CDR2 SNEGSKA (reference sequence). CDR3 coding DNA: TGCAGTGCTGGCACACAGGGGGCCGGGAACACTGAAGCTTTCTTT. Its translation: CSAGTQGAGNTEAFF.

This clonotype was seen a handful of times. This chain connects TRBV6-5 to TRBJ2-7; D ambiguous. Germline assignment: CDR1 MNHEY and CDR2 SVGAGI. The CDR3 is made up of 14 amino acids. Trimming took off 2 bases at V and 0 bases at J, with 8 bases between the two ends. The CDR3 sequence is CASSYTRDSYEQYF. Here the CDR3 DNA reads TGTGCCAGCAGTTACACAAGGGACTCCTACGAGCAGTACTTC.

This clonotype was seen a few times. V usage is TRBV6-6 and J usage is TRBJ2-7; 7 positions agree with TRBD1. Losses at the gene ends were 2 bases for V and 5 bases for J; bases not matched to a gene: 9. There are 15 residues in the CDR3. Germline V CDR1 and CDR2: MNHNY, SVGAGI (reference sequence). For the CDR3, the DNA is TGTGCCAGCAGTTACCTAACAGGGGTTGGCCACGAGCAGTACTTC. Its protein is CASSYLTGVGHEQYF.

The sample holds many counts of this clonotype. The genes are TRBV6-2 or TRBV6-3 and TRBJ2-5; possibly TRBD1 or TRBD2 for D (6 bases each). The CDR3 sequence is 15 residues long. In germline, CDR1 is MNHEY, CDR2 SVGEGT. The ends were cut back, 6 bases at V and 5 bases at J, with 19 bases in the middle. In nucleotides, the CDR3 is TGTGCCAGCAGCGGGGGCCATGACAATCGGGAGACCCAGTACTTC. Residues: CASSGGHDNRETQYF.

This clonotype was found many times. The chain is built from TRBV19 and TRBJ2-5; D possibly corresponds to TRBD2 (5 bases). Trimming removed 7 bases at V and 2 bases at J, with 11 bases between. Germline V lookup: CDR1 LNHDA, CDR2 SQIVND (reference sequence). The CDR3 is 13 amino acids. The CDR3 DNA reads TGTGCCAGTAATTTAGGCGGGCAAGAGACCCAGTACTTC. It yields the protein CASNLGGQETQYF.

The gene calls are TRBV6-5 and TRBJ2-7, with 7 bases fitting TRBD1. CDR1 and CDR2 (germline): MNHEY, SVGAGI. CDR3 length equals 16 residues. V shed 2 bases and J 2 bases; nucleotides not matched to a gene: 9. CDR3 coding DNA: TGTGCCAGCAGTTACCTCAGACAGGGTAGCACCTACGAGCAGTACTTC. Encoded protein: CASSYLRQGSTYEQYF.

This clonotype showed up many times. The CDR3 DNA sequence: TGCGCCAGCAGTGACGGGGGGGGCGCTTCACCCCTCCACTTT. This codes for CASSDGGGASPLHF. The chain carries TRBV10-1 and TRBJ1-6; D possibly corresponds to TRBD1 (6 bases). The length of the CDR3 is 14 residues. Per the germline V gene, CDR1 is WNHNN and CDR2 is SYGVQD (reference sequence). The germline V and J ends were trimmed by 3 bases and 9 bases, with 12 bases remaining between them.

This clonotype was seen a few times. The chain is built from TRBV7-2 and TRBJ2-5; maybe TRBD1 (6 bases). The germline gives CDR1 SGHTA, CDR2 FQGNSA. CDR3 length: 16 residues. The germline V and J ends were trimmed by 5 bases and 0 bases, with 16 bases remaining between them. The CDR3 region has the DNA TGTGCCAGCAGCCGAACTTACGGACAGTACCAAGAGACCCAGTACTTC. Translated, it gives CASSRTYGQYQETQYF.

The V call is TRBV7-2, the J call TRBJ2-7, with 8 positions matching TRBD1. CDR3 length: 15 amino acids. CDR1 SGHTA and CDR2 FQGNSA come from the germline V gene. The V segment lost 5 bases and the J segment 7 bases; nucleotides outside the gene matches: 13. The DNA of the CDR3 is TGTGCCAGCAGCCAGGGGGCCCGACCGAACAATGAGCAGTACTTC. Its protein product is CASSQGARPNNEQYF.

V and J are TRBV6-5 and TRBJ1-2; D gene ambiguous. CDR3 length: 13 amino acids. Germline V gene lookup returns CDR1 MNHEY and CDR2 SVGAGI. V lost 2 bases to trimming and J lost 4 bases, with 8 bases between them. The CDR3 loop is CASSYQSVYGYTF. The CDR3 DNA reads TGTGCCAGCAGTTACCAGTCGGTCTATGGCTACACCTTC.

The sample holds many counts of this clonotype. CDR3 sequence (DNA): TGTGCCACCAGTGAGGGACAGGGGCATAGCAATCAGCCCCAGCATTTT. As protein: CATSEGQGHSNQPQHF. The chain employs TRBV24-1 and TRBJ1-5; 10 bases line up with TRBD1. Germline CDR1 KGHDR, CDR2 SFDVKD. The CDR3 runs 16 residues. The junction had 2 bases not matched to a gene; V was cut back by 4 bases and J by 0 bases.

The chain is built from TRBV29-1 and TRBJ1-2, with D unresolved. Germline V CDR1 and CDR2: SQVTM, ANQGSEA. The ends were cut back, 2 bases at V and 6 bases at J, with 19 bases in the middle. The CDR3 length is 15 residues. The CDR3 nucleotides are TGCAGCGTTGAAAACCCAGTCAGGTCAAAAGATGGCTACACCTTC. Amino acid sequence: CSVENPVRSKDGYTF.

This clonotype came up once. This chain connects TRBV2 to TRBJ1-4, with D unclear. V was pared by 8 bases and J by 2 bases, with 12 bases between. The CDR3 has 14 amino acids. CDR1 is SNHLY and CDR2 is FYNNEI in the germline V gene. CDR3 protein: CASSSETTNEKLFF. CDR3 nucleotide sequence: TGTGCCAGCTCCTCAGAGACGACTAATGAAAAACTGTTTTTT.

The sample holds many counts of this clonotype. The chain has TRBV20-1 and TRBJ1-2; D possibly corresponds to TRBD1 (5 bases). The CDR3 has 12 residues. The V gene lost 5 bases and the J gene lost 6 bases, with 13 bases spanning the gap. Germline V gene lookup returns CDR1 DFQATT and CDR2 SNEGSKA (reference sequence). Here the CDR3 reads CSAPHGDDGYTF. In nucleotides, the CDR3 is TGCAGTGCTCCCCATGGGGACGATGGCTACACCTTC.

As to this clonotype: A read error is possible here, since a much larger clone lies one base away. This sequence joins TRBV29-1 and TRBJ1-4, with 7 bases that match TRBD1. The CDR3 is 15 amino acids. V dropped 2 bases and J dropped 3; count of bases not matched to a gene: 6. The germline V gene has CDR1 SQVTM and CDR2 ANQGSEA. The CDR3 DNA is TGCAGCGTTGAAAAGGAGGGGACAGCTAATGAAAAACTGTTTTTT. Translating gives CSVEKEGTANEKLFF.